A single sample is the source of the 32 T cell receptor beta chains below, sequenced in a study of blood T cell repertoires in COVID-19. Repertoires were generated with immunoSEQ multiplex PCR, while TCRdb's copy carries only in-frame clones and drops some. The data contain about 310,000 clones, roughly 85% of them singletons. Sequenced: PBMCs or T cells enriched from blood (not recorded which). All receptors come from a woman aged 25 to 39 who had been exposed to COVID-19.

The chain combines TRBV7-9 with TRBJ1-2, with 10 bases identical to TRBD1. The J segment lost 6 bases and the V segment lost 2 bases, leaving 9 bases of the junction unmatched. The CDR3 has 16 amino acids. Germline values: CDR1 SEHNR, CDR2 FQNEAQ (reference sequence). The CDR3 reads CASSLTSDRGSDGYTF. The CDR3 region has the DNA TGTGCCAGCAGCTTAACGTCGGACAGGGGGTCGGATGGCTACACCTTC. Combining the CDR3 with reference TRBV7-9 and TRBJ1-2 gives the whole variable domain DTGVSQNPRHKITKRGQNVTFRCDPISEHNRLYWYRQTLGQGPEFLTYFQNEAQLEKSRLLSDRFSAERPKGSFSTLEIQRTEQGDSAMYLCASSLTSDRGSDGYTFGSGTRLTVV.

V and J are TRBV28 and TRBJ1-5, with a tentative D call TRBD1 (6 bases). Trimming took 6 bases from V and 3 from J, leaving 18 bases between them. The CDR3 contains 16 residues. CDR1 and CDR2 (germline): MDHEN, SYDVKM. CDR3 coding DNA: TGTGCCAGCAGCCCTGGGAGGGGGTATAACAATCAGCCCCAGCATTTT. Translated: CASSPGRGYNNQPQHF.

This clone was counted a few times. The chain links TRBV15 to TRBJ2-7; D uncertain. V gave up 1 base and J gave up 3 bases, with 10 bases separating them. Germline assignment: CDR1 LNHNV and CDR2 YYDKDF (reference sequence). This CDR3 is built from 14 residues. CDR3 in DNA: TGTGCCACCAGCAGAGGAGACACGAACTACGAGCAGTACTTC. Its translation: CATSRGDTNYEQYF.

The rearrangement uses TRBV11-3 and TRBJ2-5; 10 bases line up with TRBD2. The CDR3 has 15 residues. From germline, CDR1 is SGHNT and CDR2 YENEEA. J gave up 5 bases and V 5 bases, and 8 bases lay outside the gene matches. This CDR3 reads CASSIRTSGGETQYF. CDR3 bases: TGTGCCAGCAGCATTCGGACTAGCGGTGGGGAGACCCAGTACTTC.

This sequence joins TRBV7-3 and TRBJ2-1, with 8 nucleotides matching TRBD1. Trimming took 5 bases from V and 5 from J; bases not matched to a gene: 11. Germline V gene lookup returns CDR1 SGHTA and CDR2 FQGTGA. The CDR3 has 16 amino acids. CDR3 coding DNA: TGTGCCAGCAGCCCAAAACCCGTGACAGGGGACAATGAGCAGTTCTTC. It translates to CASSPKPVTGDNEQFF.

This chain connects TRBV5-1 to TRBJ2-7; D is ambiguous. This CDR3 has 13 amino acids. Germline values: CDR1 SGHRS, CDR2 YFSETQ. V lost 5 bases and J lost 3, with 12 bases in between. Here the CDR3 reads CASSGVVVYEQYF. CDR3 bases: TGCGCCAGCAGTGGAGTTGTGGTCTACGAGCAGTACTTC.

This rearrangement joins TRBV30 to TRBJ2-1; 10 bases line up with TRBD2. Looked up from germline, CDR1 is GTSNPN and CDR2 is SVGIG (reference sequence). The CDR3 spans 15 residues. V shed 2 bases, J shed 7 bases, and the junction held 8 bases outside the gene matches. The CDR3 sequence: CAWSKLAGSLNEQFF. In nucleotides, the CDR3 is TGTGCCTGGAGTAAACTAGCGGGATCACTTAATGAGCAGTTCTTC.

Details on this clone: The sample carries other DNA sequences with the same CDR3. This chain uses TRBV28 with TRBJ1-1; TRBD1 agrees at 7 bases. Germline V lookup: CDR1 MDHEN, CDR2 SYDVKM. The junction had 3 bases not matched to a gene; V was cut back by 4 bases and J by 1 base. This CDR3 comprises 14 residues. CDR3 in DNA: TGTGCCAGCAGTTCGGGACAGCCGAACACTGAAGCTTTCTTT. Its translation: CASSSGQPNTEAFF.

The genes are TRBV7-8 and TRBJ1-5; perhaps TRBD1 as D (5 bases). V was trimmed by 4 bases and J by 6 bases, leaving 19 bases between them. CDR3 length: 16 residues. Germline loops: CDR1 SGHVS, CDR2 FQNEAQ. In nucleotides, the CDR3 is TGTGCCAGCAGCTCGAGACGAGTAGGTAGGGGTCAGCCCCAGCATTTT. Residues: CASSSRRVGRGQPQHF.

This chain joins TRBV30 and TRBJ1-4, with TRBD1 identical over 7 bases. Germline V gene sequence: CDR1 GTSNPN, CDR2 SVGIG (reference sequence). The CDR3 is 15 residues long. The J segment lost 6 bases and the V segment lost 2 bases, leaving 9 bases of the junction unmatched. The CDR3 DNA reads as TGTGCCTGGAGTCCTCGGACAGGCTATTATGAAAAACTGTTTTTT. Its protein is CAWSPRTGYYEKLFF.

This clone appeared once. The chain is built from TRBV30 and TRBJ2-1, with D hard to call. The CDR3 length is 13 residues. Trimming removed 1 base at V and 4 bases at J, with 8 bases between. Germline V lookup: CDR1 GTSNPN, CDR2 SVGIG (reference sequence). The CDR3 loop reads CAWSDGSYNEQFF. The CDR3 DNA follows: TGTGCCTGGAGTGACGGGTCTTACAATGAGCAGTTCTTC.

The V and J genes are TRBV21-1 and TRBJ2-1; TRBD2 was called by the table and not checked on the DNA. TRBV21-1 is flagged as a pseudogene. This CDR3 has 19 residues. In DNA, the CDR3 is TGTGCCAGCAGCTTGGGACAGCGGCCGGGACTAGCGGGAGACAATGAGCAGTTCTTC. Residues: CASSLGQRPGLAGDNEQFF.

This clone was counted a few times. The V gene is TRBV3-1 (or the pseudogene TRBV3-2), the J gene TRBJ1-2; D gene unclear. This CDR3 has 11 amino acids. Germline V gene data show CDR1 as LGHDT and CDR2 as YNNKEL (reference sequence). V lost 5 bases and J 6 bases, leaving 7 bases between the germline ends. The CDR3 region is CASSWANGYTF. DNA of the CDR3: TGTGCCAGCAGCTGGGCTAATGGCTACACCTTC.

The chain combines TRBV7-8 with TRBJ1-3, with 8 bases matching TRBD1. Germline-derived CDR1 and CDR2 are SGHVS and FQNEAQ. Trimming took 4 bases from V and 4 from J; bases not matched to a gene: 6. The CDR3 extends over 15 amino acids. The CDR3 loop is CASSWRTGWGNTIYF. In DNA, the CDR3 is TGTGCCAGCAGCTGGAGGACAGGGTGGGGAAACACCATATATTTT.

The CDR3 protein is CASSPRTGTGDGNEQFF. Written as DNA, the CDR3 is TGTGCCAGTAGTCCCAGGACCGGGACAGGGGATGGGAATGAGCAGTTCTTC. The V call is TRBV19, the J call TRBJ2-1, with TRBD1 matching 10 bases. V was clipped by 5 bases and J by 7 bases; unmatched bases: 14. CDR1 and CDR2 (germline): LNHDA, SQIVND (reference sequence). The CDR3 has 17 residues. The full variable domain, rest sourced from reference TRBV19 and TRBJ2-1, is DGGITQSPKYLFRKEGQNVTLSCEQNLNHDAMYWYRQDPGQGLRLIYYSQIVNDFQKGDIAEGYSVSREKKESFPLTVTSAQKNPTAFYLCASSPRTGTGDGNEQFFGPGTRLTVL.

This clone has just a few counts. The chain has TRBV7-9 and TRBJ1-1, with D unresolved. The ends were cut back, 2 bases at V and 5 bases at J, with 9 bases in the middle. Germline loops: CDR1 SEHNR, CDR2 FQNEAQ (reference sequence). This CDR3 contains 13 residues. The CDR3 loop is CASSLRSQTEAFF. CDR3 nucleotide sequence: TGTGCCAGCAGCTTACGTTCCCAGACTGAAGCTTTCTTT. The complete variable domain, with remaining parts taken from reference TRBV7-9 and TRBJ1-1, reads DTGVSQNPRHKITKRGQNVTFRCDPISEHNRLYWYRQTLGQGPEFLTYFQNEAQLEKSRLLSDRFSAERPKGSFSTLEIQRTEQGDSAMYLCASSLRSQTEAFFGQGTRLTVV.

The chain joins TRBV7-2 to TRBJ2-4, with 8 bases lining up with TRBD1. Per the germline V gene, CDR1 is SGHTA and CDR2 is FQGNSA. V shed 1 base, J shed 7 bases, and the junction held 12 bases outside the gene matches. The CDR3 sequence is 17 residues long. DNA of the CDR3: TGTGCCAGCAGCTTAGGCCATGCCGGGACAGGTATTAACATTCAGTACTTC. Its translation: CASSLGHAGTGINIQYF.

V is TRBV9 and J is TRBJ1-5, with no clear D. Trimming took off 4 bases at V and 0 bases at J, with 14 bases between the two ends. In germline, CDR1 is SGDLS, CDR2 YYNGEE. The CDR3 extends over 16 amino acids. Written as DNA, the CDR3 is TGTGCCAGCAGCCGATTTGGGCCGGATAGCAATCAGCCCCAGCATTTT. The encoded protein is CASSRFGPDSNQPQHF. Drawing the rest from reference TRBV9 and TRBJ1-5, the complete variable domain is DSGVTQTPKHLITATGQRVTLRCSPRSGDLSVYWYQQSLDQGLQFLIQYYNGEERAKGNILERFSAQQFPDLHSELNLSSLELGDSALYFCASSRFGPDSNQPQHFGDGTRLSIL.

The genes are TRBV3-1 (or the pseudogene TRBV3-2) and TRBJ2-4; a weak D match, TRBD1 (6 bases). V lost 3 bases, J lost 0 bases, and 15 bases lay in between. The germline V gene has CDR1 LGHDT and CDR2 YNNKEL (reference sequence). This CDR3 contains 17 residues. CDR3 residues: CASSHRDTSLAKNIQYF. The CDR3, as DNA: TGTGCCAGCAGCCACCGGGACACTTCTTTAGCCAAAAACATTCAGTACTTC.

This sequence joins TRBV11-2 and TRBJ1-6; D unclear. Germline assignment: CDR1 SGHAT and CDR2 FQNNGV. Trimming shortened V by 8 bases and J by 0 bases, and 14 bases separated the two germline ends. The CDR3 extends over 16 amino acids. The CDR3 sequence: CASGKRSSSYNSPLHF. The CDR3 nucleotides are TGTGCCAGCGGAAAGAGGTCTAGCTCCTATAATTCACCCCTCCACTTT.

The V gene is TRBV28, the J gene TRBJ2-2; 8 nucleotides line up with TRBD2. Unmatched junction bases numbered 9, after V lost 4 bases and J lost 5 bases. This CDR3 has 16 residues. CDR1 is MDHEN and CDR2 is SYDVKM in the germline V gene. The CDR3 DNA reads as TGTGCCAGCAGTTCCCCTTGGGCGGGAGGAACCGGGGAGCTGTTTTTT. Translating gives CASSSPWAGGTGELFF.

This chain links TRBV19 with TRBJ1-5; 8 bases map to TRBD1. The CDR3 runs to 16 residues. Germline CDR1 is LNHDA and CDR2 is SQIVND (reference sequence). The trim removed 6 bases at V and 5 bases at J, leaving 12 bases unmatched. CDR3 nucleotide sequence: TGTGCCAGTAGAGAAGGCCGGACAGGGTTACATCAGCCCCAGCATTTT. Its protein product is CASREGRTGLHQPQHF.

Written as DNA, the CDR3 is TGTGCCAGCTCCCGGGGGGATCGGACTAATGAAAAACTGTTTTTT. It translates to CASSRGDRTNEKLFF. The chain has TRBV18 and TRBJ1-4; maybe TRBD1 (5 bases). V was shortened by 6 bases and J by 2 bases, with 13 bases between the two germline ends. CDR3 length: 15 amino acids. Germline V gene sequence: CDR1 KGHSH, CDR2 LQKENI.

The chain couples TRBV6-5 to TRBJ2-1; 7 bases match TRBD1. V was pared by 7 bases and J by 0 bases, with 6 bases of the junction left unmatched. The CDR3 is 15 residues long. Germline CDR1 is MNHEY and CDR2 is SVGAGI. CDR3 bases: TGTGCCAGCAAGGGGGACAGAGACTCCTACAATGAGCAGTTCTTC. This gives the protein CASKGDRDSYNEQFF.

V and J are TRBV2 and TRBJ2-2, with TRBD2 matching over 8 bases. The CDR3 loop spans 16 amino acids. The germline V gene has CDR1 SNHLY and CDR2 FYNNEI. Trimming took 6 bases from V and 4 from J; bases not matched to a gene: 10. CDR3 in amino acids: CASSKWSGSPTGELFF. In nucleotides, the CDR3 is TGTGCCAGCAGCAAATGGAGCGGGAGCCCCACCGGGGAGCTGTTTTTT.

The chain employs TRBV5-1 and TRBJ2-3; 9 bases are shared with TRBD1. CDR3 size: 15 residues. Germline V gives CDR1 SGHRS, CDR2 YFSETQ. V was clipped by 4 bases and J by 2 bases; unmatched bases: 5. The CDR3, as DNA: TGCGCCAGCAGCCCGTACAGGGGGCCCACAGATACGCAGTATTTT. Translated: CASSPYRGPTDTQYF. Together with reference TRBV5-1 and TRBJ2-3, the CDR3 gives the full variable domain: KAGVTQTPRYLIKTRGQQVTLSCSPISGHRSVSWYQQTPGQGLQFLFEYFSETQRNKGNFPGRFSGRQFSNSRSEMNVSTLELGDSALYLCASSPYRGPTDTQYFGPGTRLTVL.

V gene TRBV7-6 combines with J gene TRBJ1-2, with 9 bases that match TRBD1. The CDR3 has 16 residues. Losses at the gene ends were 4 bases for V and 7 bases for J; bases not matched to a gene: 13. Germline V gene data show CDR1 as SGHVS and CDR2 as FNYEAQ. CDR3 sequence: CASSSSPGTGIGGYTF. DNA for the CDR3: TGTGCCAGCAGCTCCAGTCCCGGGACAGGGATCGGTGGCTACACCTTC.

The gene calls are TRBV10-3 and TRBJ2-7, with 9 bases identical to TRBD2. The trim removed 8 bases at V and 1 base at J, leaving 15 bases unmatched. The germline CDR1 and CDR2 sequences are ENHRY and SYGVKD. The CDR3 consists of 17 residues. The CDR3 protein is CAIGSSGNYPSSYEQYF. In DNA form, the CDR3 reads TGTGCCATCGGATCTAGCGGGAACTACCCATCGTCCTACGAGCAGTACTTC.

The count of this clone is one. V is TRBV4-2 and J is TRBJ2-4; no clear D. The ends were cut back, 4 bases at V and 1 base at J, with 14 bases in the middle. The germline V gene has CDR1 LGHNA and CDR2 YNFKEQ. This CDR3 spans 16 amino acids. The CDR3 DNA follows: TGTGCCAGCAGCCCGGAGCCAGCATTTGCCAAAAACATTCAGTACTTC. Its translation: CASSPEPAFAKNIQYF.

This sequence joins TRBV5-1 and TRBJ2-1; maybe TRBD1 (5 bases). V lost 3 bases and J 4 bases, leaving 17 bases between the germline ends. The CDR3 spans 16 residues. Germline lookup yields CDR1 SGHRS and CDR2 YFSETQ. DNA for the CDR3: TGCGCCAGCAGCTGGGGCGTCCGGACGAAATACAATGAGCAGTTCTTC. It translates to CASSWGVRTKYNEQFF.

The rearrangement joins TRBV19 to TRBJ2-1; 7 bases agree with TRBD2. The length of the CDR3 is 14 residues. V trimming: 2 bases; J trimming: 6 bases; junction bases outside the gene matches: 4. The germline gives CDR1 LNHDA, CDR2 SQIVND (reference sequence). The CDR3 nucleotides read TGTGCCAGTAGTATACAGGGAGGGGCCAATGAGCAGTTCTTC. It specifies CASSIQGGANEQFF.

This clone was recorded once. The V gene is TRBV18, the J gene TRBJ1-5; TRBD1 matches 9 bases. Per the germline V gene, CDR1 is KGHSH and CDR2 is LQKENI. The CDR3 has 16 residues. With V trimmed by 5 bases and J by 4 bases, 9 bases remained unmatched. DNA for the CDR3: TGTGCCAGCTCATTCACGGACAGGGGTGGGAATCAGCCCCAGCATTTT. It yields the protein CASSFTDRGGNQPQHF.